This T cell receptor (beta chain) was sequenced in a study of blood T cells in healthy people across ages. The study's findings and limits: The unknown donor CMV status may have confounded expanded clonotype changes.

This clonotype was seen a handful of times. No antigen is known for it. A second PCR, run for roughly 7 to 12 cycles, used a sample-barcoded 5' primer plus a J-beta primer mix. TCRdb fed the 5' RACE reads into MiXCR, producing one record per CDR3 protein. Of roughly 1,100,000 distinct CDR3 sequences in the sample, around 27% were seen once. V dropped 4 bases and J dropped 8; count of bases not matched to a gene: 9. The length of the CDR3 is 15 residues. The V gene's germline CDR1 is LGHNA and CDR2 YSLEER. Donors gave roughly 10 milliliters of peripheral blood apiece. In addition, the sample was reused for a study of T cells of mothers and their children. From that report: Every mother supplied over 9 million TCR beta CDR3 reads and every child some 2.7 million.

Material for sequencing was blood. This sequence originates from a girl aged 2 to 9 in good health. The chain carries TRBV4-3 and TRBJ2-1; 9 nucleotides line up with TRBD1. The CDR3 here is CASSLGTGSSDEQFF. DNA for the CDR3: TGCGCCAGCAGCCTGGGGACAGGGAGTTCCGATGAGCAGTTCTTC.